The 13 T cell receptor beta chains listed next were all sequenced from one sample in a study of T cell repertoires in cytomegalovirus infection. TCRdb re-derived calls from the reads in MiXCR, one entry per CDR3 protein. The table has some 920,000 distinct CDR3 sequences, around 30% seen once. For these TCRs, the target antigens are not known. Sample: cultured CD8+ T cells from PBMCs, taken from culture after CMV antigen stimulation. These receptors all come from a human donor in good health (CMV status not recorded). Some clones in this sample may be carry-over from other donors' samples.

In its sample, this clonotype was seen once. The chain joins TRBV15 to TRBJ2-1; D not certain. Trimming took off 8 bases at V and 5 bases at J, with 10 bases between the two ends. Germline CDR1 is LNHNV and CDR2 is YYDKDF (reference sequence). This CDR3 is 12 amino acids long. CDR3 sequence: CATGSRDNEQFF. The CDR3 DNA follows: TGTGCCACCGGGTCCCGGGACAATGAGCAGTTCTTC.

This clonotype has only a few counts. This chain joins TRBV9 and TRBJ2-5, with 12 bases that match TRBD2. Per germline, CDR1 SGDLS and CDR2 YYNGEE. The CDR3 extends over 16 amino acids. V lost 2 bases to trimming and J lost 4 bases; unmatched junction nucleotides: 6. The CDR3 here is CASSVGTSGFSETQYF. The CDR3 DNA sequence: TGTGCCAGCAGCGTGGGGACTAGCGGGTTTTCAGAGACCCAGTACTTC.

The chain uses TRBV7-9 and TRBJ2-1; D is uncertain. V was trimmed by 4 bases and J by 8 bases, leaving 15 bases between them. Germline V gene lookup returns CDR1 SEHNR and CDR2 FQNEAQ (reference sequence). The CDR3 has 14 residues. CDR3 loop: CASSYAQTRYEQFF. Here the CDR3 DNA reads TGTGCCAGCAGCTACGCCCAAACTCGCTATGAGCAGTTCTTC.

CDR3 amino acids: CASSTPGQEYNEQFF. As DNA, the CDR3 is TGTGCCAGCAGTACGCCGGGACAGGAGTACAATGAGCAGTTCTTC. The chain links TRBV12-3 or TRBV12-4 to TRBJ2-1, with 8 bases matching TRBD1. The CDR3 has 15 residues. The ends lost 5 bases at V and 4 bases at J; junction bases unmatched: 7.

This clonotype was counted many times. This chain connects TRBV6-6 to TRBJ1-1; 10 bases are shared with TRBD1. Unmatched junction bases numbered 5, after V lost 6 bases and J lost 4 bases. The CDR3 consists of 14 residues. Germline CDR1 MNHNY, CDR2 SVGAGI (reference sequence). The DNA for the CDR3 is TGTGCCAGCAGCCGTCGGGACAGGGGCACTGAAGCTTTCTTT. Residues: CASSRRDRGTEAFF.

This chain uses TRBV6-6 with TRBJ1-4, with unresolved D. Germline V lookup: CDR1 MNHNY, CDR2 SVGAGI (reference sequence). The CDR3 is made up of 14 amino acids. Between the trimmed V and J ends, which lost 4 bases and 8 bases, there was a span of 14 bases. The CDR3 DNA follows: TGTGCCAGCAGTTCGGCCAACAGAGAAGAAAAACTGTTTTTT. Protein sequence: CASSSANREEKLFF.

The V call is TRBV20-1, the J call TRBJ1-3; maybe TRBD1 (5 bases). Trimming left V 1 base short and J 6 bases short, with 10 bases between. This CDR3 region has 13 residues. Germline assignment: CDR1 DFQATT and CDR2 SNEGSKA (reference sequence). In DNA form, the CDR3 reads TGCAGTGCTAGAGGGCAGGGAACAAACACCATATATTTT. Encoded protein: CSARGQGTNTIYF.

This rearrangement joins TRBV25-1 to TRBJ1-2, with D perhaps matching TRBD1 (6 bases). Trimming cost V 3 bases and J 4 bases, with 15 bases left between them. There are 15 residues in the CDR3. CDR1 and CDR2 from the germline V gene are MGHDK and SYGVNS. The CDR3 coding sequence is TGTGCCAGCAGTGACTCTAACAGGGCAGGCTATGGCTACACCTTC. Its protein is CASSDSNRAGYGYTF.

The rearrangement links TRBV6-6 to TRBJ2-1; D is uncertain. Germline V lookup: CDR1 MNHNY, CDR2 SVGAGI (reference sequence). The CDR3 sequence is 14 residues long. Trimming pared 7 bases from V and 4 bases from J, leaving 14 bases between. CDR3 DNA sequence: TGTGCCAGCACCCCACGGACCGCATACAATGAGCAGTTCTTC. Protein product: CASTPRTAYNEQFF.

CDR3 sequence reads: CASSLSGTATYEQYF. The CDR3 DNA follows: TGTGCCAGCAGTTTATCCGGGACAGCTACCTACGAGCAGTACTTC. The chain is built from TRBV27 and TRBJ2-7, with 7 bases aligning to TRBD1. The V gene's germline CDR1 is MNHEY and CDR2 SMNVEV (reference sequence). J was trimmed by 2 bases and V by 0 bases; bases with no gene match: 4. The CDR3 totals 15 residues.

The table lists this clonotype with a few counts. The V and J genes are TRBV29-1 and TRBJ2-1, with D possibly TRBD2 on 6 matching bases. There are 12 residues in the CDR3. V lost 0 bases and J 15 bases, leaving 15 bases between the germline ends. Germline assignment: CDR1 SQVTM and CDR2 ANQGSEA. CDR3 protein: CSVEDRVEGAFF. Written as DNA, the CDR3 is TGCAGCGTTGAAGATAGGGTGGAGGGAGCGTTCTTC.

This clonotype was counted many times. The CDR3 loop reads CASSRPELVGIYGYTF. The DNA of the CDR3 is TGTGCCAGCAGCCGCCCAGAGCTGGTTGGGATCTATGGCTACACCTTC. This chain links TRBV7-2 with TRBJ1-2, with D unclear. V was shortened by 5 bases and J by 4 bases, with 20 bases between the two germline ends. Per the germline V gene, CDR1 is SGHTA and CDR2 is FQGNSA. This CDR3 comprises 16 residues.

This clonotype occurred a few times. The J gene is TRBJ2-3, the V gene TRBV6-1; a weak D match, TRBD2 (6 bases). The germline V and J ends were trimmed by 5 bases and 0 bases, with 12 bases remaining between them. CDR1 is MNHNS, CDR2 SASEGT, per germline. CDR3 length equals 15 residues. CDR3 loop: CASSYGGPSTDTQYF. CDR3 nucleotides: TGTGCCAGCAGTTATGGAGGGCCTAGCACAGATACGCAGTATTTT.